This T cell receptor beta chain was profiled in a study of CD4 and CD8 cells across lung adenocarcinoma regions. TCRdb re-analysed the PCR reads in MiXCR, keeping a single row per CDR3 protein. The profile shows under 9,500 distinct CDR3 sequences, about 50% of them singletons. This CDR3 contains 15 residues. With V trimmed by 7 bases and J by 4 bases, 5 bases remained unmatched. Germline loops: CDR1 MNHEY, CDR2 SMNVEV (reference sequence). This clonotype was seen a handful of times. Sequenced sample: CD8+ T cells from the margin of a lung tumor. The V gene is TRBV27, the J gene TRBJ2-2, with 11 bases matching TRBD2. This receptor was identified in a female donor with lung adenocarcinoma. The CD4 and CD8 labels of this study may be unreliable. CDR3 loop: CASIAGGPGTGELFF. For the CDR3, the DNA is TGTGCCAGCATAGCGGGAGGGCCTGGCACCGGGGAGCTGTTTTTT.